These 10 T cell receptor beta chains share one sample of origin, sequenced in a study of human T cells and chemical hapten exposure. Time point noted: patch test 1, 2 weeks after DPC sensitization. Described treatment: therapeutic diphenylcyclopropenone sensitization with weekly scalp DPC. Researchers extracted total RNA from unfractionated whole blood. From the RACE reads, TCRdb called clonotypes with MiXCR, one entry per CDR3 protein. The table includes some 52,000 distinct CDR3 sequences, approximately 11% detected once. The sample was whole blood, taken in connection with sensitization to the hapten diphenylcyclopropenone (DPC). These receptors were collected from a woman aged 40 to 50 with alopecia areata. Some clones in this sample may be carry-over from other donors' samples.

This clonotype occurred many times. J is TRBJ1-1 and V is TRBV3-1; D may be TRBD1 (5 bases). Germline assignment: CDR1 LGHDT and CDR2 YNNKEL (reference sequence). Deletions cut 4 bases from V and 7 bases from J, with 13 bases between. The CDR3 contains 13 residues. CDR3 bases: TGTGCCAGCAGCCCACCCCAGGGAAGTGAAGCTTTCTTT. Translated, it gives CASSPPQGSEAFF.

This clonotype has ten or more counts. J is TRBJ2-7 and V is TRBV21-1; the DNA was not used to check the table's D call, TRBD1. TRBV21-1 is a pseudogene segment. CDR3 size: 16 residues. In DNA form, the CDR3 reads TGTGCCAGCAGCAAAGGAGGGGGGGGACGTTGCCACGAGCAGTACTTC. It translates to CASSKGGGGRCHEQYF.

This clonotype showed up just a few times. The rearrangement links TRBV11-2 to TRBJ2-6; D remains unclear. This CDR3 has 16 residues. CDR1 is SGHAT, CDR2 FQNNGV, per germline. Trimming removed 0 bases at V and 2 bases at J, with 8 bases between. The CDR3 DNA reads TGTGCCAGCAGCTTAGAAGGGTGGACTGGGGCCAACGTCCTGACTTTC. Translating gives CASSLEGWTGANVLTF.

The rearrangement uses TRBV18 and TRBJ2-1; no firm D call. The germline CDR1 and CDR2 sequences are KGHSH and LQKENI. This CDR3 region has 14 residues. The ends were cut back, 3 bases at V and 0 bases at J, with 6 bases in the middle. CDR3 sequence: CASSPTSSYNEQFF. The CDR3 DNA reads TGTGCCAGCTCACCGACATCCTCCTACAATGAGCAGTTCTTC.

This clonotype was observed many times. The rearrangement joins TRBV10-1 to TRBJ2-3; D is undetermined. Germline CDR1 and CDR2: WNHNN and SYGVQD (reference sequence). V was clipped by 6 bases and J by 4 bases, with 11 bases between them. CDR3 length: 13 residues. DNA for the CDR3: TGCGCCAGCAGCGGACGGGCTGCAGATACGCAGTATTTT. Translation: CASSGRAADTQYF.

This clonotype was seen ten or more times. The V and J genes are TRBV2 and TRBJ2-2; 10 bases agree with TRBD2. Germline CDR1 reads SNHLY; CDR2 reads FYNNEI. After removal of 5 bases from V and 6 bases from J, the junction contained 6 bases not matched to a gene. This CDR3 is 15 amino acids long. The CDR3 region has the DNA TGTGCCAGCAGTCTCAGCGGGAGGGCCCCCGGGGAGCTGTTTTTT. Translation: CASSLSGRAPGELFF.

The chain carries TRBV28 and TRBJ2-4; TRBD2 is a possible D gene (6 bases). This CDR3 comprises 11 residues. Trimming cost V 11 bases and J 7 bases, with 12 bases left between them. CDR1 and CDR2 from the germline V gene are MDHEN and SYDVKM. In nucleotides, the CDR3 is TGTGCCTCCCGGAGGGGCAACATTCAGTACTTC. This encodes CASRRGNIQYF.

This clonotype was detected many times. The rearrangement joins TRBV7-2 to TRBJ1-6; D may be TRBD1 (5 bases). The V end was cut by 1 base, the J end by 4 bases, with 8 bases between. CDR3 length equals 15 residues. Germline V CDR1 and CDR2: SGHTA, FQGNSA. CDR3 in DNA: TGTGCCAGCAGCTTAGAGGGGCCGTATAATTCACCCCTCCACTTT. It specifies CASSLEGPYNSPLHF.

This clonotype was recorded once. This CDR3 fails to terminate in the conserved phenylalanine or tryptophan, so it likely reflects a read error. The chain employs TRBV5-5 and TRBJ2-7; D unresolved. Germline V CDR1 and CDR2: SGHKS, YYEKEE (reference sequence). The CDR3 runs 14 residues. The germline V and J ends were trimmed by 0 bases and 0 bases, with 7 bases remaining between them. As DNA, the CDR3 is TGTGCCAGCAGCTTGGAAGATTCCTCCTACGAGCAGTACTCC. Encoded protein: CASSLEDSSYEQYS.

The sample holds a few counts of this clonotype. The V and J genes are TRBV2 and TRBJ1-4; D unclear. Germline V gene sequence: CDR1 SNHLY, CDR2 FYNNEI. This CDR3 comprises 11 residues. The germline V and J ends were trimmed by 6 bases and 4 bases, with 3 bases remaining between them. CDR3 region: CASRVNEKLFF. The CDR3 nucleotides are TGTGCCAGCAGAGTTAATGAAAAACTGTTTTTT.